The 6 T cell receptor beta chains presented below share a single source sample, sequenced in a study of cytotoxic CD8 clonotypes in ibrutinib-treated CLL. TCRdb's copy holds only in-frame clones and misses some; the assay was immunoSEQ multiplex PCR. This table has about 140,000 clones, approximately 80% appearing once. The source was PBMCs, collected after 12 months of ibrutinib treatment. Receptor source: a human donor with chronic lymphocytic leukemia.

V is TRBV7-2 and J is TRBJ1-2; D gene unclear. The V gene lost 4 bases and the J gene lost 9 bases, with 12 bases spanning the gap. The germline V gene has CDR1 SGHTA and CDR2 FQGNSA. This CDR3 region has 12 residues. The CDR3 loop reads CASSSSTYSYTF. In DNA form, the CDR3 reads TGTGCCAGCAGCTCCTCGACGTATAGCTACACCTTC.

Note on this clone: The same CDR3 arises from other DNA sequences in this sample as well. V and J are TRBV7-9 and TRBJ2-5; possible D gene TRBD2, 5 bases. From germline, CDR1 is SEHNR and CDR2 FQNEAQ (reference sequence). V gave up 6 bases and J gave up 4 bases, with 9 bases separating them. This CDR3 contains 12 residues. The CDR3 nucleotides are TGTGCCAGCAGTTTGGGGAGAGAGACCCAGTACTTC. Translation: CASSLGRETQYF.

This clone appeared a single time. The genes are TRBV4-2 and TRBJ1-1, with TRBD1 identical over 8 bases. The germline gives CDR1 LGHNA, CDR2 YNFKEQ. CDR3 length: 15 amino acids. J was trimmed by 1 base and V by 0 bases; bases with no gene match: 1. CDR3 nucleotide sequence: TGTGCCAGCAGCCAAGAAACAGGGGGGAACACTGAAGCTTTCTTT. Encoded protein: CASSQETGGNTEAFF.

The rearrangement uses TRBV19 and TRBJ2-1; 10 nucleotides align to TRBD2. V shed 2 bases and J 0 bases; nucleotides not matched to a gene: 1. Germline assignment: CDR1 LNHDA and CDR2 SQIVND (reference sequence). The CDR3 totals 16 residues. The CDR3 here is CASSIRTSGSYNEQFF. The CDR3 bases are TGTGCCAGTAGTATAAGGACTAGCGGCTCCTACAATGAGCAGTTCTTC. Drawing the rest from reference TRBV19 and TRBJ2-1, the complete variable domain is DGGITQSPKYLFRKEGQNVTLSCEQNLNHDAMYWYRQDPGQGLRLIYYSQIVNDFQKGDIAEGYSVSREKKESFPLTVTSAQKNPTAFYLCASSIRTSGSYNEQFFGPGTRLTVL.

CDR3 sequence (DNA): TGTGCCAGCAGCTTAGATGGCGGGAGCATCTCCTACGAGCAGTACTTC. Protein sequence: CASSLDGGSISYEQYF. J is TRBJ2-7 and V is TRBV11-2; TRBD2 agrees at 7 bases. The CDR3 totals 16 residues. Per germline, CDR1 SGHAT and CDR2 FQNNGV. V trimming: 0 bases; J trimming: 0 bases; junction bases outside the gene matches: 5.

In DNA, the CDR3 is TGTGCCAGCTCACCCAGGCAGGTAGGTGAGGGCACTGAAGCTTTCTTT. Amino acids: CASSPRQVGEGTEAFF. This sequence joins TRBV18 and TRBJ1-1; D remains ambiguous. With 3 bases removed from V and 4 bases from J, the gap between germline ends came to 18 bases. This CDR3 contains 16 residues. The V gene's germline CDR1 is KGHSH and CDR2 LQKENI.